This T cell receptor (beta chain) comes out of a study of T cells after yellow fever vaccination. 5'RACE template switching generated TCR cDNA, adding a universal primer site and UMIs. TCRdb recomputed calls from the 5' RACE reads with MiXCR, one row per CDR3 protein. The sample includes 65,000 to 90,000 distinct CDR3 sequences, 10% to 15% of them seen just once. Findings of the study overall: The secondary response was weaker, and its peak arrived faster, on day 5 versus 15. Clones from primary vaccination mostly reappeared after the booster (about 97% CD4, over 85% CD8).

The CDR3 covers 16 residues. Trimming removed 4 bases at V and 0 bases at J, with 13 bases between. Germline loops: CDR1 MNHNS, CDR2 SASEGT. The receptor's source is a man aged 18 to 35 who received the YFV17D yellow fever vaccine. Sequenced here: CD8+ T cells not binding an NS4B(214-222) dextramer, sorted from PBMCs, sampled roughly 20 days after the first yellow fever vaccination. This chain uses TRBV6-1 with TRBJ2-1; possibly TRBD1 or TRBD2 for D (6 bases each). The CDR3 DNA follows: TGTGCCAGCAGTGCCGGAAGGGGGGTCTCCTACAATGAGCAGTTCTTC. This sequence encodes CASSAGRGVSYNEQFF.